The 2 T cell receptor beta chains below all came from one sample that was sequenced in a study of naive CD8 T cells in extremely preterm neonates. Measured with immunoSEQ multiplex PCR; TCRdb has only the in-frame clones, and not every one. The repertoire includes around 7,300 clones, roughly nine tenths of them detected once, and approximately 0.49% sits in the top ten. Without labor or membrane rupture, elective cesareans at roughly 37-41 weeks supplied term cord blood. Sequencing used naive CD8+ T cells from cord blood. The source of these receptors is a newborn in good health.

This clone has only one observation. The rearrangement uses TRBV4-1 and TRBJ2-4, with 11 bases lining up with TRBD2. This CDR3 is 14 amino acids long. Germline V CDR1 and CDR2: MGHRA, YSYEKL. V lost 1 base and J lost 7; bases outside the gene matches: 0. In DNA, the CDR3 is TGCGCCAGCAGCCAAGGGACTAGCGGGAACATTCAGTACTTC. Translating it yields CASSQGTSGNIQYF.

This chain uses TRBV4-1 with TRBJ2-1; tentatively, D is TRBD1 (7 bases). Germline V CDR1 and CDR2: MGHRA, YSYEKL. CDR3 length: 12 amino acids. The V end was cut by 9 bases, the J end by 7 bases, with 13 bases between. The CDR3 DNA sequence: TGCGCCAGTTCCTCAGGGGGGAATGAGCAGTTCTTC. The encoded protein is CASSSGGNEQFF.